This record covers a single TCR beta chain. The antigen remains undetermined. The sample is drawn from a study of T-cell memory formation after mild COVID-19. Study-level results: For contracting clones, CD4+ ones sat mainly in CM and EM, CD8+ in EMRA.

In TCRdb, the 5' RACE reads were re-called with MiXCR into one record per CDR3 protein. In the table there are hundreds of thousands of distinct CDR3 sequences, under 20% of which are singletons. The CDR3 contains 17 residues. V gave up 2 bases and J gave up 3 bases; unmatched junction bases: 8. This TCR was sampled from an adult woman who had mild COVID-19 (a few samples of this study predate the infection). Cell type and time point are not known. The chain recombines TRBV12-3 or TRBV12-4 with TRBJ2-2, with TRBD2 matching over 8 bases. Sequenced material: PBMCs or a T cell subset sorted from them (not recorded which). The CDR3 nucleotides read TGTGCCAGCAGTTTAATGCTGATAGCGGGATACACCGGGGAGCTGTTTTTT. Translated: CASSLMLIAGYTGELFF.